The 25 T cell receptor beta chains reported below all come from one sample, sequenced in a study of control samples from healthy donors and cancer patients. Only in-frame clones appear in the TCRdb table, and some are missing; sequencing was by immunoSEQ multiplex PCR. This table holds 40,000 to 55,000 clones, over 90% found once. The sequenced sample was PBMCs. The receptors come from a woman aged 45-65 years with head and neck cancer.

The rearrangement uses TRBV6-6 and TRBJ1-5, with 8 positions matching TRBD1. Trimming took 5 bases from V and 8 from J; bases not matched to a gene: 8. This CDR3 has 14 residues. Germline assignment: CDR1 MNHNY and CDR2 SVGAGI (reference sequence). The CDR3 protein is CASSIRQGMEPQHF. CDR3 coding DNA: TGTGCCAGCAGTATTAGACAGGGGATGGAGCCCCAGCATTTT.

The chain combines TRBV5-1 with TRBJ1-1; 8 bases line up with TRBD1. Losses at the gene ends were 4 bases for V and 6 bases for J; bases not matched to a gene: 8. The CDR3 contains 14 residues. The germline V gene has CDR1 SGHRS and CDR2 YFSETQ. CDR3 in amino acids: CASSTRGLDAEAFF. CDR3 sequence (DNA): TGCGCCAGCAGCACCAGGGGGCTCGATGCTGAAGCTTTCTTT.

The J gene is TRBJ1-1, the V gene TRBV28, with D unresolved. V dropped 4 bases and J dropped 6 bases, with 12 bases sitting between them. The CDR3 runs to 13 residues. The germline V gene encodes CDR1 MDHEN and CDR2 SYDVKM. The CDR3 reads CASSSGRWPEAFF. CDR3 DNA: TGTGCCAGCAGTTCTGGTCGGTGGCCTGAAGCTTTCTTT.

The CDR3 DNA follows: TGTGCCAGCAGCCGCACGGTCCGCGATGAGCAGTTCTTC. Its translation is CASSRTVRDEQFF. V and J are TRBV6-2 or TRBV6-3 and TRBJ2-1; D gene uncertain. Trimming took 6 bases from V and 8 from J, leaving 14 bases between them. The CDR3 has 13 amino acids. The germline gives CDR1 MNHEY, CDR2 SVGEGT.

This clone was recorded a few times. The chain joins TRBV24-1 to TRBJ2-3; 7 nucleotides agree with TRBD1. J was trimmed by 0 bases and V by 2 bases; bases with no gene match: 4. There are 16 residues in the CDR3. Germline CDR1 reads KGHDR; CDR2 reads SFDVKD. The chain's CDR3 is CATSDSGTDSTDTQYF. CDR3 DNA sequence: TGTGCCACCAGTGATTCCGGGACAGATAGCACAGATACGCAGTATTTT.

The rearrangement uses TRBV29-1 and TRBJ1-2, with TRBD1 identical over 9 bases. This CDR3 contains 14 residues. From germline, CDR1 is SQVTM and CDR2 ANQGSEA. V lost 6 bases and J lost 6; bases outside the gene matches: 11. Here the CDR3 reads CSVLDRGEWNGYTF. DNA of the CDR3: TGCAGCGTCCTTGACAGGGGGGAATGGAATGGCTACACCTTC.

This chain uses TRBV2 with TRBJ1-4, with unresolved D. Germline lookup yields CDR1 SNHLY and CDR2 FYNNEI. The CDR3 length is 16 residues. The ends were cut back, 6 bases at V and 0 bases at J, with 14 bases in the middle. The CDR3 sequence is CASSGFESATNEKLFF. As DNA, the CDR3 is TGTGCCAGCAGCGGGTTCGAGAGCGCAACTAATGAAAAACTGTTTTTT.

This chain links TRBV18 with TRBJ1-5; tentative D call: TRBD1 (5 bases). This CDR3 comprises 15 residues. Germline V lookup: CDR1 KGHSH, CDR2 LQKENI. Trimming removed 0 bases from V and 2 bases from J, with 8 bases in between. The CDR3 here is CASSPPGGRNQPQHF. In DNA form, the CDR3 reads TGTGCCAGCTCACCACCGGGGGGACGCAATCAGCCCCAGCATTTT.

The CDR3 DNA reads TGTGCCAGCAGCCCCCCGAGCCAACAAAACAATGAGCAGTTCTTC. Residues: CASSPPSQQNNEQFF. The rearrangement links TRBV9 to TRBJ2-1; D is unclear. The V and J ends lost 4 bases and 5 bases respectively, with 16 bases between them. The germline V gene has CDR1 SGDLS and CDR2 YYNGEE. This CDR3 region has 15 residues.

The gene calls are TRBV7-9 and TRBJ1-5, with D possibly being TRBD1 (6 bases). From germline, CDR1 is SEHNR and CDR2 FQNEAQ (reference sequence). The CDR3 sequence is 16 residues long. Trimming removed 1 base from V and 2 bases from J, with 12 bases in between. The CDR3 reads CASSLGTGKGNQPQHF. In nucleotides, the CDR3 is TGTGCCAGCAGCTTAGGAACAGGGAAAGGCAATCAGCCCCAGCATTTT.

The genes are TRBV6-5 and TRBJ2-7; the D gene is possibly TRBD2 (5 bases). The ends were cut back, 4 bases at V and 7 bases at J, with 11 bases in the middle. Per germline, CDR1 MNHEY and CDR2 SVGAGI. This CDR3 is built from 12 residues. CDR3: CASSSRGGEQYF. CDR3 nucleotide sequence: TGTGCCAGCAGTTCGAGAGGCGGGGAGCAGTACTTC.

Note on this clone: The same CDR3 can be traced to other DNA sequences in this sample. V is TRBV5-1 and J is TRBJ1-5; TRBD1 matches 7 bases. Germline loops: CDR1 SGHRS, CDR2 YFSETQ. V lost 3 bases, J lost 3 bases, and 3 bases stayed unmatched. The CDR3 has 14 amino acids. The DNA for the CDR3 is TGCGCCAGCAGCTCGGGACAGCCCAATCAGCCCCAGCATTTT. Protein sequence: CASSSGQPNQPQHF.

The chain has TRBV10-2 and TRBJ2-7, with TRBD1 identical over 12 bases. The germline V gene has CDR1 WSHSY and CDR2 SAAADI. V was pared by 5 bases and J by 7 bases, with 6 bases of the junction left unmatched. The CDR3 covers 14 residues. The CDR3 DNA is TGCGCCAGCAGTAGGGGACAGGGGGCGAGTGAGCAGTACTTC. Its translation is CASSRGQGASEQYF.

The chain has TRBV6-6 and TRBJ2-7; weak D call: TRBD1 (5 bases). This CDR3 is 14 amino acids long. V was trimmed by 6 bases and J by 0 bases, leaving 12 bases between them. The germline V gene has CDR1 MNHNY and CDR2 SVGAGI (reference sequence). The chain's CDR3 is CASRGKQASYEQYF. The CDR3 DNA reads TGTGCCAGCAGAGGGAAACAGGCCTCCTACGAGCAGTACTTC.

The chain joins TRBV4-1 to TRBJ2-7; 8 bases agree with TRBD1. V trimming: 3 bases; J trimming: 5 bases; junction bases outside the gene matches: 12. This CDR3 region has 16 residues. Per germline, CDR1 MGHRA and CDR2 YSYEKL. The CDR3 DNA reads TGCGCCAGCAGCCAGGTCGGACAGGGCATCGGCAACGAGCAGTACTTC. This sequence encodes CASSQVGQGIGNEQYF.

J is TRBJ1-1 and V is TRBV27; a possible D gene is TRBD1 (5 bases). Per the germline V gene, CDR1 is MNHEY and CDR2 is SMNVEV (reference sequence). The CDR3 covers 13 residues. Trimming pared 5 bases from V and 6 bases from J, leaving 13 bases between. The CDR3: CASSLRWGAEAFF. In DNA form, the CDR3 reads TGTGCCAGCAGTCTCAGGTGGGGGGCTGAAGCTTTCTTT.

The CDR3 region is CASSQVGGRELFF. The CDR3 nucleotides read TGTGCCAGCAGCCAAGTCGGAGGCCGGGAGCTGTTTTTT. The V and J genes are TRBV4-2 and TRBJ2-2; tentative D call: TRBD2 (5 bases). The CDR3 consists of 13 residues. CDR1 is LGHNA, CDR2 YNFKEQ, per germline. The V and J ends lost 1 base and 9 bases respectively, with 9 bases between them.

This clone came up once. The chain recombines TRBV2 with TRBJ1-1, with D possibly TRBD1 on 6 matching bases. Looked up from germline, CDR1 is SNHLY and CDR2 is FYNNEI. This CDR3 contains 14 residues. V was trimmed by 8 bases and J by 3 bases, leaving 16 bases between them. DNA for the CDR3: TGTGCCAGCCGTCGCGGGGGCGCGGACACTGAAGCTTTCTTT. It specifies CASRRGGADTEAFF.

Only one count was recorded for this clone. The V call is TRBV10-1, the J call TRBJ1-1, with D possibly matching TRBD1 (5 bases). The V end lost 0 bases, the J end lost 0 bases, and 11 bases lay between the germline ends. The V gene's germline CDR1 is WNHNN and CDR2 SYGVQD (reference sequence). The CDR3 runs 16 residues. The CDR3 DNA reads TGCGCCAGCAGTGAGTCGACAGACCCTATGAACACTGAAGCTTTCTTT. It yields the protein CASSESTDPMNTEAFF.

The gene calls are TRBV25-1 and TRBJ1-3; D not certain. Germline V CDR1 and CDR2: MGHDK, SYGVNS. V lost 6 bases and J lost 3, with 3 bases in between. CDR3 size: 11 residues. In DNA form, the CDR3 reads TGTGCCAGCAGAAGTGGAAACACCATATATTTT. It codes for CASRSGNTIYF.

The genes are TRBV5-1 and TRBJ1-6; D not certain. The CDR3 is 15 amino acids. Germline values: CDR1 SGHRS, CDR2 YFSETQ. V lost 0 bases and J 8 bases, leaving 12 bases between the germline ends. The CDR3 loop is CASSLDSLGHSPLHF. Written as DNA, the CDR3 is TGCGCCAGCAGCTTGGACAGCCTAGGGCATTCACCCCTCCACTTT.

The V and J genes are TRBV28 and TRBJ1-5; D is unresolved. Per germline, CDR1 MDHEN and CDR2 SYDVKM. V lost 2 bases and J 4 bases, leaving 12 bases between the germline ends. CDR3 length: 15 residues. CDR3 nucleotide sequence: TGTGCCAGCAGTTTAGGAACCCTTGGAAATCAGCCCCAGCATTTT. Amino acid sequence: CASSLGTLGNQPQHF.

The rearrangement links TRBV19 to TRBJ2-1, with TRBD2 matching 10 bases. CDR1 and CDR2 from the germline V gene are LNHDA and SQIVND (reference sequence). The length of the CDR3 is 15 residues. V dropped 5 bases and J dropped 7; count of bases not matched to a gene: 8. The CDR3 sequence: CASSVPSGGYNEQFF. Here the CDR3 DNA reads TGTGCCAGTAGTGTACCTAGCGGGGGTTATAATGAGCAGTTCTTC.

The chain employs TRBV2 and TRBJ2-2, with 14 bases matching TRBD2. Germline loops: CDR1 SNHLY, CDR2 FYNNEI. The ends lost 10 bases at V and 5 bases at J; junction bases unmatched: 6. This CDR3 comprises 15 residues. CDR3 protein: CATRLAGGRTGELFF. CDR3 bases: TGTGCCACCAGACTAGCGGGGGGGAGGACCGGGGAGCTGTTTTTT.

V and J are TRBV7-9 and TRBJ2-7; 8 bases are shared with TRBD1. Germline CDR1 reads SEHNR; CDR2 reads FQNEAQ (reference sequence). V lost 3 bases to trimming and J lost 0 bases; unmatched junction nucleotides: 4. CDR3 length equals 15 residues. CDR3 nucleotides: TGTGCCAGCAGCTTGGACAGGGCAACCTCCTACGAGCAGTACTTC. Its protein product is CASSLDRATSYEQYF.